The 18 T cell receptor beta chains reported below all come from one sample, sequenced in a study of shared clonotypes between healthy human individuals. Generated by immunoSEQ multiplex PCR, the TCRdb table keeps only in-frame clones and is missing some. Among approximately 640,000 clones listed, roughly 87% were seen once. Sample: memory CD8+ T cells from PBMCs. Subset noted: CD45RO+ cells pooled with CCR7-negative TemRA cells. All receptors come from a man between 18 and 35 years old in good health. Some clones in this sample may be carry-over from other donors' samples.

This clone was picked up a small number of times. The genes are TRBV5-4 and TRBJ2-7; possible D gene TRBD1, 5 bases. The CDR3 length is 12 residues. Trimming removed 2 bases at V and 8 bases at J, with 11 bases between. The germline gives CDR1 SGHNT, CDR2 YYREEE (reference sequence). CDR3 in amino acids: CASSFQTAQQYF. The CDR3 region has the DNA TGTGCCAGCAGCTTTCAGACAGCGCAGCAGTACTTC.

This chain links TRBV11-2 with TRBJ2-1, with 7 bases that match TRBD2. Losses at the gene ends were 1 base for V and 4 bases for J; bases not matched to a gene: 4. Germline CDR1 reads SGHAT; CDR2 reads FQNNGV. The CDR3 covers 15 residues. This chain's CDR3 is CASSLGGLLYNEQFF. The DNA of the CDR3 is TGTGCCAGCAGCTTAGGGGGACTACTTTACAATGAGCAGTTCTTC.

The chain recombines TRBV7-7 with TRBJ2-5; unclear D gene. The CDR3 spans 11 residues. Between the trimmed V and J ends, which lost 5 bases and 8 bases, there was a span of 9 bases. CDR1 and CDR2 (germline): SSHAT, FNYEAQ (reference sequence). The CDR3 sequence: CASSPDQTQYF. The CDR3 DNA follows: TGTGCCAGCAGCCCGGATCAAACCCAGTACTTC.

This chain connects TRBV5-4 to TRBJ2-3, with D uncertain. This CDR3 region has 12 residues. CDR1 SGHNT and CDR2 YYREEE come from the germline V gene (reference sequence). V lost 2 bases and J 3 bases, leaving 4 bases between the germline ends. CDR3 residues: CASSLRTDTQYF. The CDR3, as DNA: TGTGCCAGCAGCTTAAGGACAGATACGCAGTATTTT. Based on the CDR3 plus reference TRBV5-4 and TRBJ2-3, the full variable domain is ETGVTQSPTHLIKTRGQQVTLRCSSQSGHNTVSWYQQALGQGPQFIFQYYREEENGRGNFPPRFSGLQFPNYSSELNVNALELDDSALYLCASSLRTDTQYFGPGTRLTVL.

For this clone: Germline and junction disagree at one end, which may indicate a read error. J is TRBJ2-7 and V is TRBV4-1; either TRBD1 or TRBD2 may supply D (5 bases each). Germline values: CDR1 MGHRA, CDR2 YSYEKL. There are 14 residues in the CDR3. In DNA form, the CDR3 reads TGCGCCAGCAGCCAAGATGCAGGGTGGGACGAGCAGCACTTC. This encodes CASSQDAGWDEQHF.

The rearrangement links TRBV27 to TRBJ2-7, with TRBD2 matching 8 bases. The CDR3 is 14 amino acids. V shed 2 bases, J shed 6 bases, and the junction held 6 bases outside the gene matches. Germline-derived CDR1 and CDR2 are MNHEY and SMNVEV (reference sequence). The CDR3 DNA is TGTGCCAGCAGTTTAGGGCAACGGGGGGGCGAGCAGTACTTC. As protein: CASSLGQRGGEQYF.

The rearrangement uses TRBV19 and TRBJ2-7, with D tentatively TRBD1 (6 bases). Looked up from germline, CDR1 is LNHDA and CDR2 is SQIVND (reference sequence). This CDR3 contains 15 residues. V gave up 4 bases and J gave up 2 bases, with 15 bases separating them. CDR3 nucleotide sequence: TGTGCCAGTAGTACCCTGGGGGCATCCCCCTACGAGCAGTACTTC. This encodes CASSTLGASPYEQYF.

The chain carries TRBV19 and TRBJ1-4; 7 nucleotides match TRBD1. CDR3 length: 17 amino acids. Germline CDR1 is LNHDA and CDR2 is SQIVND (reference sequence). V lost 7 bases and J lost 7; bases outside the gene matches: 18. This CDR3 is CASTHEGRRGIGEKLFF. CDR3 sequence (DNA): TGTGCCAGTACCCATGAGGGCCGCAGGGGGATCGGTGAAAAACTGTTTTTT.

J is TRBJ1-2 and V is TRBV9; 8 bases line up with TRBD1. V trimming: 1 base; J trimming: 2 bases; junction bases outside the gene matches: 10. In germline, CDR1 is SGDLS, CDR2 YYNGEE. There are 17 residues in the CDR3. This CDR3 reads CASSVRGGTGANYGYTF. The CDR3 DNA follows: TGTGCCAGCAGCGTACGTGGTGGGACAGGCGCGAACTATGGCTACACCTTC.

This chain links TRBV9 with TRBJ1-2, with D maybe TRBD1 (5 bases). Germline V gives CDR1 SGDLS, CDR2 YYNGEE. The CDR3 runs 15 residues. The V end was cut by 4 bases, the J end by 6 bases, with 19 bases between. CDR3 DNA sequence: TGTGCCAGCAGCCCACCCTCCGGGCAGGGCCATGGCTACACCTTC. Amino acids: CASSPPSGQGHGYTF.

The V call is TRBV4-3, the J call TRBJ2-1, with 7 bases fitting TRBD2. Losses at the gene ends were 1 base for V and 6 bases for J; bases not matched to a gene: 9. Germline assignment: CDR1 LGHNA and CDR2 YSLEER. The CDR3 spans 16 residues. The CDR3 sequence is CASSQGSGRPGNEQFF. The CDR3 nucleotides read TGCGCCAGCAGCCAAGGGTCCGGGAGGCCCGGCAATGAGCAGTTCTTC.

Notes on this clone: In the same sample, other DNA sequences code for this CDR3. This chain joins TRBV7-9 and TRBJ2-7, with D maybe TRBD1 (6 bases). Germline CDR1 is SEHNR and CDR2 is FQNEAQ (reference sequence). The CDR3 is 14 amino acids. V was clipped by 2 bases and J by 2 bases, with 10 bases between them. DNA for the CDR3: TGTGCCAGCAGCTTACTGGACAGAGCCTACGAGCAGTACTTC. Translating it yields CASSLLDRAYEQYF.

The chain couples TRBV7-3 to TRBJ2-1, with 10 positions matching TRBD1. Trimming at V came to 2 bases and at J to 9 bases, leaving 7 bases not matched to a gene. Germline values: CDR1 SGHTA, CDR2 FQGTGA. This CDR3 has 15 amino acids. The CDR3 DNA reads TGTGCCAGCAGCTTAGTTGGACAGGGGGATCCTGAGCAGTTCTTC. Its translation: CASSLVGQGDPEQFF.

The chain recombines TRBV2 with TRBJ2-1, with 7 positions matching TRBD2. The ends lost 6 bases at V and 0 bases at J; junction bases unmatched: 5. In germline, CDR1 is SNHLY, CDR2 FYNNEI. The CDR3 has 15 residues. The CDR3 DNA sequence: TGTGCCAGCAGCACACTAGCGCCCTCCTACAATGAGCAGTTCTTC. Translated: CASSTLAPSYNEQFF.

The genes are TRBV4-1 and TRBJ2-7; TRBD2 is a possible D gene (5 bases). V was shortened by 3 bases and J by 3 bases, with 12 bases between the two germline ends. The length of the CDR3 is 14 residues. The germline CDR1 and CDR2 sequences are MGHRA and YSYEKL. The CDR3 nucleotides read TGCGCCAGCAGCCACGTAACCGGGAACTACGAGCAGTACTTC. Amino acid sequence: CASSHVTGNYEQYF.

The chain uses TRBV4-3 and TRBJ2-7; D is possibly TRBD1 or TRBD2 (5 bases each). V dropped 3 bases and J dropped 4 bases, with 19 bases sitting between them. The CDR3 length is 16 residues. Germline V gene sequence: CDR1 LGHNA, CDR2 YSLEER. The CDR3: CASSQSGTRGQYEQYF. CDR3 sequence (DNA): TGCGCCAGCAGCCAGTCCGGGACGAGGGGCCAATACGAGCAGTACTTC.

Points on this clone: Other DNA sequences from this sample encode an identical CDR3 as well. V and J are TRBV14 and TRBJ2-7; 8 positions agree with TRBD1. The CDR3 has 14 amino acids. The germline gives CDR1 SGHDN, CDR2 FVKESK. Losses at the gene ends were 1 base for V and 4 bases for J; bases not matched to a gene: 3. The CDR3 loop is CASSQGQGAYEQYF. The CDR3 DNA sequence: TGTGCCAGCAGCCAAGGTCAGGGGGCTTACGAGCAGTACTTC.

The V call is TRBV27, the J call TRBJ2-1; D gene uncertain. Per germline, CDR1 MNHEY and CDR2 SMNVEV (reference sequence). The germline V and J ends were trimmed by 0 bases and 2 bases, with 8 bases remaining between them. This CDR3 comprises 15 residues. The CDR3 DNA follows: TGTGCCAGCAGTTTATCAACAGTGCCCTACAATGAGCAGTTCTTC. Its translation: CASSLSTVPYNEQFF.